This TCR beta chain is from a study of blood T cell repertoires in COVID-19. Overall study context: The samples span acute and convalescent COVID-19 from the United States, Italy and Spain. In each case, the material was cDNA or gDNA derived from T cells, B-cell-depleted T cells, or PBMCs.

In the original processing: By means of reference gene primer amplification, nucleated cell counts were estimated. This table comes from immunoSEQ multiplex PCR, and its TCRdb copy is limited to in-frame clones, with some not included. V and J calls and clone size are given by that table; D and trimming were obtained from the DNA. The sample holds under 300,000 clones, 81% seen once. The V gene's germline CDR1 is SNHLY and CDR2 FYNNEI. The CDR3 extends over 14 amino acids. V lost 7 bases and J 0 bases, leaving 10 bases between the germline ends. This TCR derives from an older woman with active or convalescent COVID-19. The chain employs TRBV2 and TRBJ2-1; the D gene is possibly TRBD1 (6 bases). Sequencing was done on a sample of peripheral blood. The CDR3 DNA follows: TGTGCCAGCATCCTGGACAGCTCCTACAATGAGCAGTTCTTC. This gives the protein CASILDSSYNEQFF.